This TCR beta chain was captured by sequencing in a study of T cells after yellow fever vaccination (dated by TCRdb to the late 2010s). Notes on the research overall: The SMART-Seq v4 Ultra Low Input RNA kit was used to prepare libraries from fractions with low cell numbers. Two healthy male donors made up the cohort, one aged 18 to 29 years and the other aged 30 to 40 years. To track T-cell clones before and after primary and booster YFV17D yellow fever vaccination, bulk TCR alpha and beta repertoires were sequenced longitudinally. Blood was collected at multiple timepoints before and after primary and secondary immunization, and bulk PBMC replicates and cell subsets were isolated. General findings and caveats noted by the study authors: After the booster, most clones that had expanded after primary vaccination were detected again (nearly 98% of CD4 and around 88% of CD8), suggesting broad maintenance of memory. FACS-sorted repertoires could contain abundant contaminating clonotypes from the bulk population, so computational filtering was required. The secondary T-cell response was found to be weaker but faster than the primary response, with a peak reached on day 5 rather than on day 15. A small share of clonotypes was detected in both CD4 and CD8 compartments, with the overlap likely arising from convergent recombination. Because the study included only two donors, the extent to which the findings can be generalized is limited.

Synthesis of TCR cDNA relied on 5'RACE template switching, a step that introduced a universal primer site along with unique molecular identifiers. Priming of cDNA synthesis was performed from both the TCR alpha and TCR beta constant segments. Library amplification used two PCR steps, and the second PCR step added sample barcodes and sequencing adapters. Libraries were sequenced on Illumina HiSeq 2500 (2x100 bp) or NovaSeq (2x150 bp). Turning to the authors' computational methods: Demultiplexing of reads and collapsing into UMI consensus sequences were performed with MIGEC, and V(D)J alignment was carried out with MiXCR. Vaccine-responding clonotypes were defined with edgeR using replicate PBMC samples, requiring FDR below 0.01 and a log2 fold change above 5 up to day 15. CD4 or CD8 identity was assigned to each bulk clonotype according to whether the clonotype was present at higher abundance in the sequenced CD4 repertoire or the sequenced CD8 repertoire. The raw public data were reprocessed by TCRdb itself: fastp quality trimming at Q25, MiXCR clonotype calling, in-frame beta chains only. Here each entry gathers all rows of one CDR3 protein and keeps the most common genes and DNA. V and J calls and clone size were set by TCRdb, not the authors. For this sample the table gives a few hundred thousand distinct CDR3 sequences, of which 6.9% were detected only once. Roughly 0.9% of the sample rests with the top ten.

Note on this clonotype: The antigen it binds to is not known. No qualities accompany the bases; no much larger clone lies one base away.

From cysteine to phenylalanine, the CDR3 is 11 amino acids long. Just CDR3 DNA is preserved here, 33 bases in frame from base 1. According to the germline V gene (reference sequence), CDR1 reads LNHDA and CDR2 reads SQIVND. V has 4 bases trimmed and J has 10 bases trimmed; junction bases matching no gene number 1. The sample's treatment or condition label, decoded: live attenuated yellow fever vaccine strain. PBMCs were isolated from peripheral blood using a standard Ficoll-Paque protocol. CD4 and CD8 T-cell fractions were isolated with Dynabeads CD4 and CD8 positive selection kits. RNA was extracted with TriZol from bulk PBMCs, CD4 and CD8 fractions, and dextramer-positive and dextramer-negative fractions.

The sample here was CD4+ T cells sorted from PBMCs, taken 15 days after the yellow fever booster vaccination. Recombination joined TRBV19 with TRBJ2-1, and 7 bases in between align with TRBD1. This TCR derives from a man aged 25-45 years who received the YFV17D yellow fever vaccine. The CDR3 has the sequence CASSTGQEQFF. The DNA sequence is as follows: TGTGCCAGTAGTACGGGACAGGAGCAGTTCTTC.